These 14 T cell receptor beta chains share one sample of origin, sequenced in a study of T cell responses to AZD1222 COVID-19 vaccine. The assay was immunoSEQ multiplex PCR, and TCRdb's table has in-frame clones only and misses some. In the table there are around 99,000 clones, roughly nine tenths of which are singletons. Material: peripheral blood, obtained on day 0 of AZD1222 vaccination. The receptors stem from an adult in good health.

The chain recombines TRBV2 with TRBJ2-3; 9 bases match TRBD2. V trimming: 8 bases; J trimming: 3 bases; junction bases outside the gene matches: 15. CDR1 and CDR2 from the germline V gene are SNHLY and FYNNEI. The CDR3 is 17 amino acids. CDR3 protein: CASSGGGASGKTDTQYF. CDR3 in DNA: TGTGCCAGCTCGGGCGGTGGCGCTAGCGGGAAGACAGATACGCAGTATTTT.

This clone was seen only once. This chain uses TRBV19 with TRBJ2-7, with 9 positions matching TRBD2. CDR1 and CDR2 (germline): LNHDA, SQIVND (reference sequence). CDR3 length equals 14 residues. Trimming removed 8 bases from V and 4 bases from J; junction bases left unmatched: 9. The chain's CDR3 is CASSPRTSAYEQYF. The CDR3 DNA follows: TGTGCCAGTTCTCCAAGGACTAGCGCGTACGAGCAGTACTTC.

This chain joins TRBV6-5 and TRBJ2-1; no clear D gene. The CDR3 contains 14 residues. V was cut by 2 bases and J by 10 bases, with 15 bases left in between. The germline V gene has CDR1 MNHEY and CDR2 SVGAGI. CDR3 in amino acids: CASSYQETGREQFF. CDR3 coding DNA: TGTGCCAGCAGTTACCAGGAAACGGGCAGAGAGCAGTTCTTC.

This rearrangement joins TRBV12-3 or TRBV12-4 to TRBJ2-7, with 7 positions matching TRBD1. J gave up 11 bases and V 3 bases, and 10 bases lay outside the gene matches. This CDR3 region has 13 residues. The CDR3: CASSFEERGQEYF. CDR3 nucleotide sequence: TGTGCCAGCAGTTTTGAGGAGAGGGGGCAAGAGTACTTC.

This rearrangement joins TRBV6-2 or TRBV6-3 to TRBJ2-5; D is uncertain. The CDR3 loop spans 16 amino acids. Germline V gives CDR1 MNHEY, CDR2 SVGEGT. V dropped 2 bases and J dropped 5 bases, with 18 bases sitting between them. Here the CDR3 reads CASSYRFLGQKETQYF. CDR3 DNA sequence: TGTGCCAGCAGTTACCGCTTCCTGGGCCAGAAGGAGACCCAGTACTTC.

The genes are TRBV15 and TRBJ2-3; D is possibly TRBD1 (5 bases). The CDR3 contains 13 residues. The V gene lost 8 bases and the J gene lost 2 bases, with 11 bases spanning the gap. In germline, CDR1 is LNHNV, CDR2 YYDKDF (reference sequence). The CDR3 DNA reads as TGTGCCACCTTAGGGGCTTACACAGATACGCAGTATTTT. Amino acid sequence: CATLGAYTDTQYF.

V is TRBV7-2 and J is TRBJ2-7, with 9 bases that match TRBD1. From germline, CDR1 is SGHTA and CDR2 FQGNSA. V dropped 7 bases and J dropped 0; count of bases not matched to a gene: 4. CDR3 length equals 14 residues. The CDR3: CASTSDRGSYEQYF. The DNA of the CDR3 is TGTGCCAGCACCTCGGACAGGGGCTCCTACGAGCAGTACTTC. Full variable domain (rest looked up from reference TRBV7-2 and TRBJ2-7): GAGVSQSPSNKVTEKGKDVELRCDPISGHTALYWYRQSLGQGLEFLIYFQGNSAPDKSGLPSDRFSAERTGGSVSTLTIQRTQQEDSAVYLCASTSDRGSYEQYFGPGTRLTVT.

V and J are TRBV7-2 and TRBJ2-1; 13 nucleotides agree with TRBD2. CDR1 SGHTA and CDR2 FQGNSA come from the germline V gene. CDR3 length: 16 amino acids. After removal of 5 bases from V and 9 bases from J, the junction contained 10 bases not matched to a gene. CDR3 in amino acids: CASSGRLAGGKIEQFF. DNA for the CDR3: TGTGCCAGCAGCGGAAGACTAGCGGGGGGTAAGATTGAGCAGTTCTTC.

The chain is built from TRBV5-4 and TRBJ2-6, with TRBD1 as a possible D gene (6 bases). V dropped 2 bases and J dropped 0 bases, with 9 bases sitting between them. Germline loops: CDR1 SGHNT, CDR2 YYREEE (reference sequence). CDR3 length: 16 amino acids. The CDR3 DNA reads TGTGCCAGCAGCTTCGGACAGCACTCTGGGGCCAACGTCCTGACTTTC. Translating it yields CASSFGQHSGANVLTF.

The CDR3 loop is CASSSQKNIQYF. The CDR3 DNA reads as TGTGCCAGCAGCTCTCAGAAAAACATTCAGTACTTC. This chain connects TRBV3-1 (or the pseudogene TRBV3-2) to TRBJ2-4; D remains unclear. Germline CDR1 is LGHDT and CDR2 is YNNKEL (reference sequence). The CDR3 loop spans 12 amino acids. Trimming pared 5 bases from V and 4 bases from J, leaving 6 bases between.

CDR3 nucleotides: TGTGCCAGTACTGACACTGGTCCTTATGGCTACACCTTC. It is translated as CASTDTGPYGYTF. The V and J genes are TRBV19 and TRBJ1-2; D is ambiguous. Germline assignment: CDR1 LNHDA and CDR2 SQIVND (reference sequence). There are 13 residues in the CDR3. Trimming cost V 7 bases and J 5 bases, with 14 bases left between them.

The CDR3 region has the DNA TGCGCCAGCAGCCATCCGGGACTAGCGGGGCTCCCTACGCAGTATTTT. Its protein product is CASSHPGLAGLPTQYF. The chain couples TRBV4-3 to TRBJ2-3, with 13 positions matching TRBD2. CDR1 LGHNA and CDR2 YSLEER come from the germline V gene. Unmatched junction bases numbered 8, after V lost 3 bases and J lost 8 bases. This CDR3 region has 16 residues.

This clone was recorded a few times. V gene TRBV7-3 combines with J gene TRBJ1-6; D not certain. Germline V lookup: CDR1 SGHTA, CDR2 FQGTGA. V lost 5 bases, J lost 9 bases, and 17 bases lay in between. This CDR3 comprises 15 residues. The CDR3 nucleotides read TGTGCCAGCAGCCTCGAAGCGGGGAAAATTTCACCCCTCCACTTT. Translation gives CASSLEAGKISPLHF. Full variable domain (remainder filled in from reference TRBV7-3 and TRBJ1-6): GAGVSQTPSNKVTEKGKYVELRCDPISGHTALYWYRQSLGQGPEFLIYFQGTGAADDSGLPNDRFFAVRPEGSVSTLKIQRTERGDSAVYLCASSLEAGKISPLHFGNGTRLTVT.

The gene calls are TRBV9 and TRBJ2-1; the D gene is possibly TRBD2 (5 bases). The ends were cut back, 0 bases at V and 8 bases at J, with 18 bases in the middle. Germline V CDR1 and CDR2: SGDLS, YYNGEE. The CDR3 length is 16 residues. The CDR3 DNA sequence: TGTGCCAGCAGCGTAGCACCAGATCGGGGTAACCATGAGCAGTTCTTC. Its translation: CASSVAPDRGNHEQFF.